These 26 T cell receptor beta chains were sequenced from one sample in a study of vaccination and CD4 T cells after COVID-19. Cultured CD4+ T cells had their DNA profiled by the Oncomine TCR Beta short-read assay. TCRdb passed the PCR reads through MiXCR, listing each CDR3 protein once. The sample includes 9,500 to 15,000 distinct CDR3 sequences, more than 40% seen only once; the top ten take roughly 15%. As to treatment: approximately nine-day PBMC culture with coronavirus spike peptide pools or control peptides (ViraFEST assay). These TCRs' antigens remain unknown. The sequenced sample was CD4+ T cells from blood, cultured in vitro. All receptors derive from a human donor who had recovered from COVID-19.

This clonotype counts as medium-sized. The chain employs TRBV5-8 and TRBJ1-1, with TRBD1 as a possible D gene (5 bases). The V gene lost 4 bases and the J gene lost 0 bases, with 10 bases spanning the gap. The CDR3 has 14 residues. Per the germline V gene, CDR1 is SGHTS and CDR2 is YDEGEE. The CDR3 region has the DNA TGTGCCAGCAGCGCCAAGGGGCTGAACACTGAAGCTTTCTTT. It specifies CASSAKGLNTEAFF.

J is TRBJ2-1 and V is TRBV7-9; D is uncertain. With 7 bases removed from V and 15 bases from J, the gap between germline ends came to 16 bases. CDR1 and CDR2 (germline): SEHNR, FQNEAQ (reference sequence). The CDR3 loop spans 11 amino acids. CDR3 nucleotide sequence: TGTGCCAGCACCATCAATATAAGTGCGTTCTTC. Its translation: CASTINISAFF.

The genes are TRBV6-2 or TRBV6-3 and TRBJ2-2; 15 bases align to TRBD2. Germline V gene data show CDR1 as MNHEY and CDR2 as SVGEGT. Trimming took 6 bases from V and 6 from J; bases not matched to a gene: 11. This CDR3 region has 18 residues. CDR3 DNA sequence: TGTGCCAGCAGACCTCGCGGACTAGCGGGGGGGCGCGCCGGGGAGCTGTTTTTT. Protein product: CASRPRGLAGGRAGELFF.

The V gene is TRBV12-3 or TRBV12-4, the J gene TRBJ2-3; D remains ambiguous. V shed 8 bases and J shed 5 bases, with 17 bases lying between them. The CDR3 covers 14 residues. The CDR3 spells CASGRTAPLDTQYF. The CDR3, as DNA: TGTGCCAGCGGCCGGACGGCGCCCTTAGATACGCAGTATTTT.

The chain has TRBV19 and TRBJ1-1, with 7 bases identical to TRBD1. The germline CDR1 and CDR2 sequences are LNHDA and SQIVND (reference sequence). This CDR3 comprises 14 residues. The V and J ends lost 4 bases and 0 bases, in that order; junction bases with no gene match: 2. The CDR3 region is CASSTTGLNTEAFF. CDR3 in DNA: TGTGCCAGTAGTACGACAGGGTTGAACACTGAAGCTTTCTTT.

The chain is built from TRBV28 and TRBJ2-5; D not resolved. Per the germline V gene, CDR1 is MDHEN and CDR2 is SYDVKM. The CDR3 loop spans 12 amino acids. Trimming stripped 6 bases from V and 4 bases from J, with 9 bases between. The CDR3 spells CASSPHVETQYF. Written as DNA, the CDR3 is TGTGCCAGCAGCCCCCACGTAGAGACCCAGTACTTC.

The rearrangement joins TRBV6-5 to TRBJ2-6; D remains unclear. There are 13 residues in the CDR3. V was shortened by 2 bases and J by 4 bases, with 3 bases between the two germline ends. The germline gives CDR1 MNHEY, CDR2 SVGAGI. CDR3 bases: TGTGCCAGCAGTTACGCCGGGGCCAACGTCCTGACTTTC. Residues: CASSYAGANVLTF.

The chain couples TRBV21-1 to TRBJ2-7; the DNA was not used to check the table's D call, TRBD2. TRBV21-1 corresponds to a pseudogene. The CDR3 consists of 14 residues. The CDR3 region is CASSNDYPRNEQYF. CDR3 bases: TGTGCCAGCAGCAACGACTACCCGAGGAACGAGCAGTACTTC.

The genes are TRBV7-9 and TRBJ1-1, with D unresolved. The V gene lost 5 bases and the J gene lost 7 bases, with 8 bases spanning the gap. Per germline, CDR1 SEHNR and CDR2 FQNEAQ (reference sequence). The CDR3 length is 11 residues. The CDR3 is CASSTTLEAFF. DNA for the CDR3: TGTGCCAGCAGCACGACACTTGAAGCTTTCTTT. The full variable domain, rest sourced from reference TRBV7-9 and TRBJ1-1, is DTGVSQNPRHKITKRGQNVTFRCDPISEHNRLYWYRQTLGQGPEFLTYFQNEAQLEKSRLLSDRFSAERPKGSFSTLEIQRTEQGDSAMYLCASSTTLEAFFGQGTRLTVV.

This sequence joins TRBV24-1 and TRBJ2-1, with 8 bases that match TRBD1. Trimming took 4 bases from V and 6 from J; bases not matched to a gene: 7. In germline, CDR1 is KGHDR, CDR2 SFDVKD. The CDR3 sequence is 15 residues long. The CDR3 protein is CATSDPRGRRNEQFF. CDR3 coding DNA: TGTGCCACCAGTGACCCCAGGGGGCGGCGCAATGAGCAGTTCTTC.

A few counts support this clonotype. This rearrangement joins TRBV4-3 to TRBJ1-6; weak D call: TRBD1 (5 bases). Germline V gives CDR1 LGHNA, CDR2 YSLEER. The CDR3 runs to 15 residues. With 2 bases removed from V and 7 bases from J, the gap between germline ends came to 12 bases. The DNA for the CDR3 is TGCGCCAGCAGCCAACAACGGGACGGGAATTCACCCCTCCACTTT. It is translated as CASSQQRDGNSPLHF.

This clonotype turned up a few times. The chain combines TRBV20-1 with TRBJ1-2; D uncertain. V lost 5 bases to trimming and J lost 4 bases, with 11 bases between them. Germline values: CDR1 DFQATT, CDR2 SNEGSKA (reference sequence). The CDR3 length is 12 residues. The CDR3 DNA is TGCAGTGCTCAGGACGGGCGCTATGGCTACACCTTC. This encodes CSAQDGRYGYTF.

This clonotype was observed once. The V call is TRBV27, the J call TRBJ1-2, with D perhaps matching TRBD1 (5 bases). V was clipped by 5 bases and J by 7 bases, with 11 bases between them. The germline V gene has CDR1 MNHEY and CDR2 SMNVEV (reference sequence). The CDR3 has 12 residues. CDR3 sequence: CASSRGGGGYTF. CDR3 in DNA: TGTGCCAGCAGTCGGGGGGGGGGTGGCTACACCTTC.

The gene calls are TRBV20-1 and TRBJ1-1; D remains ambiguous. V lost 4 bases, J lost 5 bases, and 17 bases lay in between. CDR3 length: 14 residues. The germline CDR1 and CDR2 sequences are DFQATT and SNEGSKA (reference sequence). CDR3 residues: CSAKPQTSGTEAFF. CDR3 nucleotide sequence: TGCAGTGCTAAACCTCAGACGAGCGGAACTGAAGCTTTCTTT.

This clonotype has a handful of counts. This CDR3 is CSAPSRDIVLAKNIQYF. The CDR3 region has the DNA TGCAGTGCTCCGTCCCGGGACATCGTCCTAGCCAAAAACATTCAGTACTTC. The chain carries TRBV20-1 and TRBJ2-4; possibly TRBD1 for D (6 bases). Germline CDR1 is DFQATT and CDR2 is SNEGSKA (reference sequence). The CDR3 is made up of 17 amino acids. The V end was cut by 5 bases, the J end by 0 bases, with 20 bases between.

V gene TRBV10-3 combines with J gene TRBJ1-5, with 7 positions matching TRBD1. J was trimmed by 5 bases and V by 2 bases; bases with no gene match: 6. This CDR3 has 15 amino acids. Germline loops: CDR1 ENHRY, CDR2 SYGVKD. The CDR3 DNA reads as TGTGCCATCAGTGAGGCCAGGGGGTTGGATCAGCCCCAGCATTTT. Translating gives CAISEARGLDQPQHF.

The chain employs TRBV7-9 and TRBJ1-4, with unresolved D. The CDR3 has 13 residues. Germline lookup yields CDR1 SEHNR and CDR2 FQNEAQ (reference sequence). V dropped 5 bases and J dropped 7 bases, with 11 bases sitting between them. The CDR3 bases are TGTGCCAGCAGCCGCGGGTTCCGTGAAAAACTGTTTTTT. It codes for CASSRGFREKLFF.

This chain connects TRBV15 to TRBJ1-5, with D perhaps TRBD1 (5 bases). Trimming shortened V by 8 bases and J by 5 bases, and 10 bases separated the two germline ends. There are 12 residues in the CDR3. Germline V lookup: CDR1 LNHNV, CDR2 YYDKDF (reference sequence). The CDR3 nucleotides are TGTGCCACCGGGACCGCTGATCAGCCCCAGCATTTT. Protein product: CATGTADQPQHF.

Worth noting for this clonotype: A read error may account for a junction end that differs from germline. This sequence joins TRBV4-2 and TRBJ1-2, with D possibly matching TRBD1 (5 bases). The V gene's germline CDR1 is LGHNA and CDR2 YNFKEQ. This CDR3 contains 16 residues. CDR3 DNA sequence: TGTGCCAGCAGCGAAGAGAGAGACAGTCGCATCGCTGGCTACACCTTC. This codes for CASSEERDSRIAGYTF.

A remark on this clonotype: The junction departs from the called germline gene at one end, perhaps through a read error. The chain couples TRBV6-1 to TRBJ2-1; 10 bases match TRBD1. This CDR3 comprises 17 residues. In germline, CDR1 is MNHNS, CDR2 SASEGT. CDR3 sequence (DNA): TGTGTCAGCACCAAGGTGACAGGGGGCAAAGTAGACAATGAGCAGTTCTTC. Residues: CVSTKVTGGKVDNEQFF.

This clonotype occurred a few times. CDR3 region: CASSSPETDYGYTF. CDR3 nucleotides: TGTGCCAGCAGCTCGCCGGAGACAGACTATGGCTACACCTTC. V is TRBV7-9 and J is TRBJ1-2, with a tentative D call TRBD1 (5 bases). CDR1 and CDR2 from the germline V gene are SEHNR and FQNEAQ (reference sequence). V was shortened by 4 bases and J by 3 bases, with 12 bases between the two germline ends. This CDR3 is built from 14 residues.

The chain's CDR3 is CASSVDRLTTGELFF. CDR3 coding DNA: TGTGCCAGCAGTGTGGACAGGCTAACGACCGGGGAGCTGTTTTTT. The chain uses TRBV6-1 and TRBJ2-2, with 7 positions matching TRBD1. The CDR3 runs to 15 residues. V was clipped by 4 bases and J by 5 bases; unmatched bases: 7. Germline V gene lookup returns CDR1 MNHNS and CDR2 SASEGT.

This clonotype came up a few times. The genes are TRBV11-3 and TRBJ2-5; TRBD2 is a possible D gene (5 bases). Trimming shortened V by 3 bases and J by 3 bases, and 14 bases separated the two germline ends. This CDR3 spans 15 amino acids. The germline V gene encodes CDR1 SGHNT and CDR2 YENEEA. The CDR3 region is CASSFTRVNEETQYF. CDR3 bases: TGTGCCAGCAGCTTCACGAGGGTAAATGAAGAGACCCAGTACTTC.

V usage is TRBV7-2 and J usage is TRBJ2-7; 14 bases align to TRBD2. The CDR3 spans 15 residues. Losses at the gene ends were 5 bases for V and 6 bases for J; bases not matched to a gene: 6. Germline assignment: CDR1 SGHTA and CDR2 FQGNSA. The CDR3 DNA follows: TGTGCCAGCAGCCCCTTGGGGACTAGCGGGGGCGAGCAGTACTTC. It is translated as CASSPLGTSGGEQYF.

CDR3 region: CASSLLPTGAQETQYF. The CDR3 DNA reads TGTGCCAGCAGCTTGCTTCCGACAGGGGCTCAAGAGACCCAGTACTTC. The chain uses TRBV5-5 and TRBJ2-5; 8 bases map to TRBD1. The CDR3 covers 16 residues. The junction had 7 bases not matched to a gene; V was cut back by 1 base and J by 2 bases. Germline-derived CDR1 and CDR2 are SGHKS and YYEKEE (reference sequence).

The CDR3: CASTTGGGYGYTF. CDR3 coding DNA: TGTGCCAGTACTACAGGGGGCGGATATGGCTACACCTTC. This chain uses TRBV6-1 with TRBJ1-2; 9 bases line up with TRBD1. Germline V gene data show CDR1 as MNHNS and CDR2 as SASEGT. The J segment lost 5 bases and the V segment lost 9 bases, leaving 7 bases of the junction unmatched. This CDR3 is built from 13 residues.